The next 5 T cell receptor beta chains were all read from a single sample in a study of T cell responses to AZD1222 COVID-19 vaccine. This table comes from immunoSEQ multiplex PCR, and its TCRdb copy is limited to in-frame clones, with some not included. Among tens of thousands of clones listed, 90% were seen once. Sequencing was performed on peripheral blood, taken on day 0 of AZD1222 vaccination. These receptors originate from an adult in good health.

This chain connects TRBV5-1 to TRBJ2-7; either TRBD1 or TRBD2 may fit D (5 bases each). The V end lost 2 bases, the J end lost 7 bases, and 10 bases lay between the germline ends. The CDR3 extends over 12 amino acids. Germline V CDR1 and CDR2: SGHRS, YFSETQ. The CDR3 nucleotides are TGCGCCAGCAGCTTAGGGGACGAAGAGCAGTACTTC. It translates to CASSLGDEEQYF.

This chain uses TRBV18 with TRBJ2-7; 9 positions agree with TRBD2. This CDR3 spans 16 amino acids. The germline gives CDR1 KGHSH, CDR2 LQKENI. The trim removed 2 bases at V and 7 bases at J, leaving 12 bases unmatched. The CDR3 region is CASSPVEAGGSREQYF. The CDR3 DNA is TGTGCCAGCTCACCAGTGGAGGCGGGAGGGTCGAGGGAGCAGTACTTC.

This sequence joins TRBV27 and TRBJ1-1; unclear D gene. CDR3 size: 14 residues. Between the trimmed V and J ends, which lost 4 bases and 0 bases, there was a span of 9 bases. The germline CDR1 and CDR2 sequences are MNHEY and SMNVEV (reference sequence). The CDR3 sequence: CASSYTALNTEAFF. In DNA, the CDR3 is TGTGCCAGCAGTTATACAGCCCTGAACACTGAAGCTTTCTTT.

The gene calls are TRBV6-5 and TRBJ2-2; D not resolved. The germline CDR1 and CDR2 sequences are MNHEY and SVGAGI. The CDR3 runs 14 residues. The V end lost 0 bases, the J end lost 6 bases, and 8 bases lay between the germline ends. The CDR3 DNA is TGTGCCAGCAGTTACTCTAGATTCTCCGGGGAGCTGTTTTTT. The encoded protein is CASSYSRFSGELFF.

A few counts support this clone. This chain connects TRBV6-5 to TRBJ2-5, with D possibly matching TRBD1 (6 bases). The germline V gene encodes CDR1 MNHEY and CDR2 SVGAGI. Trimming shortened V by 4 bases and J by 1 base, and 13 bases separated the two germline ends. CDR3 size: 15 residues. The CDR3 is CASSSPRQAQETQYF. The CDR3 bases are TGTGCCAGCAGTTCTCCTCGACAGGCCCAAGAGACCCAGTACTTC.